The rows below give T cell receptor beta chains drawn from one sample of a study of blood T cell repertoires in COVID-19. Repertoires were generated with immunoSEQ multiplex PCR, while TCRdb's copy carries only in-frame clones and drops some. The data contain about 120,000 clones, about four fifths of them singletons. The sample comprised peripheral blood. The receptors were sampled from a human donor in a cohort sampled during active COVID-19. CDR3s include the opening cysteine and the closing phenylalanine or tryptophan. Each record gives: CDR3 protein, CDR3 DNA, J gene, clone size, D gene, V gene. The D gene is left open where the match is weak. The listing skips clone size in some rows; elsewhere it reads once, few, many or a size class.

CASSLGALLPTEAFF | TGCGCCAGCAGCTTGGGTGCCCTACTTCCCACTGAAGCTTTCTTT | TRBJ1-1 | . | . | TRBV5-1
CASSLAVAATNYGYTF | TGTGCCAGCAGCTTAGCCGTCGCGGCTACTAACTATGGCTACACCTTC | TRBJ1-2 | . | . | TRBV7-2
CASSRTSGVQETQYF | TGTGCCAGCAGCCGGACTAGCGGGGTCCAAGAGACCCAGTACTTC | TRBJ2-5 | once | TRBD2 | TRBV5-5
CASSLQADSGNTIYF | TGTGCCAGCAGCCTACAGGCTGACTCTGGAAACACCATATATTTT | TRBJ1-3 | . | . | TRBV11-2
CATSRDRLNRREQFF | TGTGCCACCAGCAGAGACAGGCTGAATCGTAGAGAGCAGTTCTTC | TRBJ2-1 | . | . | TRBV15
CASRVPRGDTQYF | TGCGCCAGCAGAGTCCCCCGAGGAGATACGCAGTATTTT | TRBJ2-3 | . | . | TRBV5-1
CASRQGLAASGSSEQYF | TGCGCCAGCAGACAAGGCCTCGCGGCTAGCGGTTCCTCGGAGCAGTACTTC | TRBJ2-7 | . | TRBD2 | TRBV4-1
CASSRGGGSRSYEQYF | TGTGCCAGCAGTCGCGGCGGGGGCTCCCGTTCCTACGAGCAGTACTTC | TRBJ2-7 | once | . | TRBV9
CASSLAGTGAGNTIYF | TGTGCCAGCAGCTTGGCCGGGACAGGGGCTGGAAACACCATATATTTT | TRBJ1-3 | once | TRBD1 | TRBV7-8
CASSSGLAGREDEQFF | TGTGCCAGCAGCTCAGGACTAGCGGGGAGGGAGGATGAGCAGTTCTTC | TRBJ2-1 | few | TRBD2 | TRBV7-6
CASSIFSGGNEQYF | TGTGCCAGCAGCATCTTTTCAGGGGGCAACGAGCAGTACTTC | TRBJ2-7 | few | TRBD1 | TRBV28